The 20 T cell receptor beta chains below were found in one sample sequenced in a study of blood T cell repertoires in COVID-19. The protocol was immunoSEQ multiplex PCR, while the TCRdb copy is restricted to in-frame clones and leaves out a portion. The table lists approximately 60,000 clones, roughly 82% of them singletons. Sequencing used peripheral blood. The receptors shown here come from a woman older than 75 with acute or convalescent COVID-19.

Of note for this clone: The junction shows a germline mismatch at one end, possibly a read error. This chain joins TRBV5-1 and TRBJ2-2; D is unresolved. Germline values: CDR1 SGHRS, CDR2 YFSETQ. CDR3 length: 13 amino acids. CDR3 in amino acids: CASSLDWAGELFF. In DNA form, the CDR3 reads TGCGCCAGCAGCTTGGACTGGGCCGGAGAGCTGTTTTTT.

The chain couples TRBV23-1 to TRBJ2-7; 10 bases align to TRBD1. TRBV23-1 is marked as an open reading frame, function uncertain. With 4 bases clipped from V and 3 bases from J, the junction kept 9 bases outside the gene matches. There are 16 residues in the CDR3. CDR3 coding DNA: TGCGCCAGCAGTCCCCCCGGGGACAGGGGCAACTACGAGCAGTACTTC. Translation gives CASSPPGDRGNYEQYF.

The gene calls are TRBV3-1 (or the pseudogene TRBV3-2) and TRBJ1-2; 8 positions match TRBD1. This CDR3 contains 16 residues. V dropped 3 bases and J dropped 3; count of bases not matched to a gene: 9. The germline V gene encodes CDR1 LGHDT and CDR2 YNNKEL (reference sequence). CDR3 nucleotides: TGTGCCAGCAGCCATCCGACCCCAGGGGGCGACTATGGCTACACCTTC. This gives the protein CASSHPTPGGDYGYTF.

This sequence joins TRBV19 and TRBJ1-1, with 9 nucleotides matching TRBD1. The CDR3 is made up of 16 amino acids. J lost 4 bases, V lost 3 bases, and 9 bases had no gene match. Germline V gene sequence: CDR1 LNHDA, CDR2 SQIVND (reference sequence). This CDR3 is CASSIAQGAVGTEAFF. The CDR3 DNA reads as TGTGCCAGTAGTATCGCACAGGGGGCTGTGGGCACTGAAGCTTTCTTT. The full variable domain, in which reference TRBV19 and TRBJ1-1 provide the parts outside the CDR3, is DGGITQSPKYLFRKEGQNVTLSCEQNLNHDAMYWYRQDPGQGLRLIYYSQIVNDFQKGDIAEGYSVSREKKESFPLTVTSAQKNPTAFYLCASSIAQGAVGTEAFFGQGTRLTVV.

As DNA, the CDR3 is TGCAGCGTTGGCGGTGTAACTAGCACAGATACGCAGTATTTT. The encoded protein is CSVGGVTSTDTQYF. The gene calls are TRBV29-1 and TRBJ2-3, with D hard to call. The germline V gene encodes CDR1 SQVTM and CDR2 ANQGSEA. Trimming left V 4 bases short and J 0 bases short, with 11 bases between. The CDR3 has 14 amino acids.

The CDR3 loop reads CASSPGTGLGNTEAFF. CDR3 DNA sequence: TGTGCCAGTAGTCCAGGGACAGGGCTGGGGAACACTGAAGCTTTCTTT. The chain employs TRBV19 and TRBJ1-1, with 9 bases that match TRBD1. Germline V CDR1 and CDR2: LNHDA, SQIVND (reference sequence). J gave up 1 base and V 5 bases, and 8 bases lay outside the gene matches. The CDR3 covers 16 residues.

The chain recombines TRBV2 with TRBJ2-1; TRBD2 might be the D (6 bases). CDR1 is SNHLY and CDR2 is FYNNEI in the germline V gene. V was clipped by 7 bases and J by 13 bases, with 20 bases between them. The CDR3 length is 13 residues. The CDR3 region is CASTPEDYRFQFF. The CDR3 DNA sequence: TGTGCCAGCACGCCCGAGGACTACAGGTTTCAGTTCTTC.

The chain is built from TRBV4-1 and TRBJ1-1; 7 positions agree with TRBD1. Germline V CDR1 and CDR2: MGHRA, YSYEKL. The CDR3 spans 20 residues. The ends lost 1 base at V and 6 bases at J; junction bases unmatched: 23. The CDR3 reads CASSQGRWAGGSPLMPEAFF. The CDR3, as DNA: TGCGCCAGCAGCCAAGGAAGATGGGCAGGGGGGTCCCCTTTAATGCCTGAAGCTTTCTTT.

This clone was seen just once. The J gene is TRBJ1-5, the V gene TRBV6-5, with D possibly being TRBD1 (5 bases). CDR1 is MNHEY and CDR2 is SVGAGI in the germline V gene. Trimming cost V 4 bases and J 5 bases, with 9 bases left between them. This CDR3 comprises 13 residues. CDR3 protein: CASSSQGYQPQHF. The CDR3 nucleotides are TGTGCCAGCAGTTCTCAGGGTTATCAGCCCCAGCATTTT.

At least ten counts were recorded for this clone. V and J are TRBV19 and TRBJ1-6, with TRBD1 identical over 12 bases. CDR1 and CDR2 from the germline V gene are LNHDA and SQIVND (reference sequence). Trimming at V came to 3 bases and at J to 5 bases, leaving 5 bases not matched to a gene. This CDR3 has 17 amino acids. CDR3 DNA sequence: TGTGCCAGTAGTATGCAGGGACAGGGGGCGAATAATTCACCCCTCCACTTT. Translated: CASSMQGQGANNSPLHF.

The rearrangement uses TRBV28 and TRBJ2-7, with D possibly TRBD1 on 5 matching bases. Trimming removed 5 bases at V and 4 bases at J, with 9 bases between. The CDR3 loop spans 12 amino acids. Germline V gene data show CDR1 as MDHEN and CDR2 as SYDVKM. The CDR3 is CASSPRQYEQYF. The CDR3 nucleotides read TGTGCCAGCAGTCCCCGACAGTACGAGCAGTACTTC.

The chain combines TRBV10-3 with TRBJ1-1; D gene unclear. This CDR3 has 14 amino acids. Germline CDR1 is ENHRY and CDR2 is SYGVKD. The V end lost 7 bases, the J end lost 3 bases, and 15 bases lay between the germline ends. The CDR3 is CAITQGGSHTEAFF. In DNA form, the CDR3 reads TGTGCCATCACTCAAGGAGGCAGTCACACTGAAGCTTTCTTT.

The chain joins TRBV4-2 to TRBJ2-3; 11 bases align to TRBD2. The CDR3 consists of 18 residues. The ends lost 5 bases at V and 2 bases at J; junction bases unmatched: 12. CDR1 and CDR2 from the germline V gene are LGHNA and YNFKEQ. In DNA, the CDR3 is TGTGCCAGCAGCGATACTAGCGGGGGAATAAAACTCACAGATACGCAGTATTTT. Translated, it gives CASSDTSGGIKLTDTQYF.

The chain uses TRBV3-1 (or the pseudogene TRBV3-2) and TRBJ2-7; TRBD1 aligns across 11 bases. This CDR3 contains 16 residues. Germline CDR1 and CDR2: LGHDT and YNNKEL (reference sequence). After removal of 5 bases from V and 2 bases from J, the junction contained 8 bases not matched to a gene. The CDR3 is CASSSHRDRGAYEQYF. The DNA of the CDR3 is TGTGCCAGCAGCTCACACCGGGACAGGGGGGCCTACGAGCAGTACTTC.

V is TRBV11-1 and J is TRBJ1-1; D may be TRBD1 (5 bases). The V and J ends lost 5 bases and 5 bases respectively, with 15 bases between them. CDR3 length: 14 residues. CDR1 is SGHAT and CDR2 is FQDESV in the germline V gene (reference sequence). In nucleotides, the CDR3 is TGTGCCAGCAGCAAGACCGGGGGGGGAACTGAAGCTTTCTTT. This sequence encodes CASSKTGGGTEAFF.

This rearrangement joins TRBV2 to TRBJ2-7; possible D gene TRBD1, 6 bases. The CDR3 extends over 13 amino acids. V dropped 4 bases and J dropped 8 bases, with 15 bases sitting between them. CDR1 is SNHLY, CDR2 FYNNEI, per germline. The CDR3 sequence is CASSVGNREKQYF. The CDR3 nucleotides read TGTGCCAGCAGTGTGGGGAACAGGGAAAAGCAGTACTTC.

Concerning this clone: The junction departs from the called germline gene at one end, perhaps through a read error. The J gene is TRBJ1-4, the V gene TRBV6-6; possibly TRBD1 for D (6 bases). Germline CDR1 MNHNY, CDR2 SVGAGI (reference sequence). The CDR3 runs to 14 residues. The CDR3 nucleotides are TGTGCCACCAGTACAGGGCTGAGAAATGAAAAACTGTTTTTT. Its protein product is CATSTGLRNEKLFF.

As to this clone: Other DNA sequences from this sample encode an identical CDR3 as well. The chain links TRBV10-1 to TRBJ2-3, with unresolved D. V was clipped by 3 bases and J by 0 bases, with 4 bases between them. There are 13 residues in the CDR3. CDR1 is WNHNN and CDR2 is SYGVQD in the germline V gene (reference sequence). CDR3 amino acids: CASSDPSTDTQYF. The CDR3 region has the DNA TGCGCCAGCAGTGACCCTAGCACAGATACGCAGTATTTT.

The chain has TRBV28 and TRBJ1-2; D may be TRBD1 (6 bases). The length of the CDR3 is 15 residues. Germline-derived CDR1 and CDR2 are MDHEN and SYDVKM. The germline V and J ends were trimmed by 3 bases and 7 bases, with 18 bases remaining between them. CDR3 sequence (DNA): TGTGCCAGCAGTTTTGGAGGAGCCTCACAGGGTGGCTACACCTTC. This codes for CASSFGGASQGGYTF.

The V and J genes are TRBV6-5 and TRBJ1-2; possibly TRBD1 for D (6 bases). The CDR3 runs 12 residues. Trimming took off 6 bases at V and 7 bases at J, with 12 bases between the two ends. Germline CDR1 MNHEY, CDR2 SVGAGI. As DNA, the CDR3 is TGTGCCAGCAGCCAGGGGAGCTCTGGCTACACCTTC. It specifies CASSQGSSGYTF.